The 8 T cell receptor beta chains presented below share a single source sample, sequenced in a study of memory CD4+ T cells and cytomegalovirus serostatus. Profiled with immunoSEQ multiplex PCR; TCRdb holds only in-frame clones, not every one. The profile shows approximately 40,000 clones, approximately 80% of them singletons. Single viable CD3+CD4+CD8-CD45RO+ cells were sorted as the memory CD4+ T cells. Sequenced material: memory CD4+ T cells from blood. These receptors were obtained from an adult in good health and CMV-seronegative.

The V and J genes are TRBV7-2 and TRBJ2-1; tentative D call: TRBD2 (6 bases). V was cut by 5 bases and J by 0 bases, with 11 bases left in between. Germline CDR1 and CDR2: SGHTA and FQGNSA. CDR3 length equals 15 residues. The CDR3 DNA sequence: TGTGCCAGCAGCCCCGTGGGACTCTCCTACAATGAGCAGTTCTTC. Its translation is CASSPVGLSYNEQFF.

This rearrangement joins TRBV4-3 to TRBJ2-2; 8 bases match TRBD1. CDR1 LGHNA and CDR2 YSLEER come from the germline V gene. V gave up 1 base and J gave up 4 bases; unmatched junction bases: 8. This CDR3 spans 17 amino acids. This CDR3 reads CASSQAPQGAGTGELFF. CDR3 DNA: TGCGCCAGCAGCCAAGCCCCTCAGGGGGCGGGCACCGGGGAGCTGTTTTTT.

A word on this clone: Germline is not matched at one junction end, which may reflect a read error. This chain uses TRBV25-1 with TRBJ2-6, with TRBD1 matching 8 bases. This CDR3 is built from 17 residues. Germline assignment: CDR1 MGHDK and CDR2 SYGVNS. The CDR3 is CASSPRTGLSEANVLTF. The CDR3 DNA reads as TGTGCCAGCAGTCCCCGGACAGGGCTTTCTGAGGCCAACGTCCTGACTTTC.

The chain is built from TRBV7-9 and TRBJ1-1; D is undetermined. The germline V and J ends were trimmed by 5 bases and 5 bases, with 12 bases remaining between them. This CDR3 spans 13 amino acids. CDR1 is SEHNR and CDR2 is FQNEAQ in the germline V gene (reference sequence). CDR3 nucleotide sequence: TGTGCCAGCAGCACCTCAGGAGGGACTGAAGCTTTCTTT. It codes for CASSTSGGTEAFF.

The chain uses TRBV6-1 and TRBJ2-7, with D perhaps matching TRBD1 (6 bases). This CDR3 has 15 amino acids. V was pared by 6 bases and J by 0 bases, with 15 bases between. Germline CDR1 and CDR2: MNHNS and SASEGT. In nucleotides, the CDR3 is TGTGCCAGCAGAGACCGGGACACGGTCTCCTACGAGCAGTACTTC. Protein sequence: CASRDRDTVSYEQYF.

The gene calls are TRBV15 and TRBJ2-7; possible D gene TRBD1, 6 bases. The CDR3 contains 16 residues. V lost 0 bases to trimming and J lost 5 bases, with 17 bases between them. Germline CDR1 reads LNHNV; CDR2 reads YYDKDF (reference sequence). DNA for the CDR3: TGTGCCACCAGCAGAGATCGATTGGCAGGGGTTAACGAGCAGTACTTC. It is translated as CATSRDRLAGVNEQYF.

The genes are TRBV11-2 and TRBJ1-1; tentatively, D is TRBD1 (5 bases). V lost 1 base and J lost 6, with 15 bases in between. The germline CDR1 and CDR2 sequences are SGHAT and FQNNGV. This CDR3 comprises 15 residues. The CDR3 loop is CASSLAGGRDAEAFF. The CDR3 DNA reads TGTGCCAGCAGCTTAGCAGGAGGCAGGGACGCTGAAGCTTTCTTT.

This chain links TRBV28 with TRBJ1-2; no firm D call. Germline CDR1 MDHEN, CDR2 SYDVKM. CDR3 length equals 14 residues. V dropped 7 bases and J dropped 2 bases, with 14 bases sitting between them. Here the CDR3 reads CASTRTWENYGYTF. In DNA form, the CDR3 reads TGTGCCAGCACCAGGACGTGGGAGAACTATGGCTACACCTTC.